This T cell receptor (beta chain) stems from a study of blood T cell repertoires in COVID-19. The wider study: There were acute and convalescent COVID-19 samples, and they came from the United States, Italy and Spain. PBMCs, B-cell-depleted T cells, or T cells provided the cDNA or gDNA that made up the material.

In its sample, this clone was seen a few times. Per the original data handling: Estimated nucleated cell counts came from reference gene primer amplification. The data were produced by immunoSEQ multiplex PCR, yet TCRdb's version contains in-frame clones alone and is incomplete. D and trimming come from the DNA, and the V and J calls and clone size come from that table. Here the sample spans 150,000 to 200,000 clones, under 90% being singletons. The germline V gene has CDR1 SGHDT and CDR2 YYEEEE. The CDR3 loop spans 12 amino acids. The V end was cut by 4 bases, the J end by 9 bases, with 11 bases between.

The rearrangement links TRBV5-6 to TRBJ2-1; possible D gene TRBD1, 5 bases. This TCR derives from a woman of 80 years or more with acute or convalescent COVID-19. Source material: peripheral blood. The CDR3 DNA sequence: TGTGCCAGCAGCAGCGTAAGGGGTGAGCAGTTCTTC. It yields the protein CASSSVRGEQFF.